These 14 T cell receptor beta chains originate from one sample sequenced in a study of blood T cell repertoires in COVID-19. Clones were read by immunoSEQ multiplex PCR, and TCRdb kept only the in-frame ones, dropping some. Among 150,000 to 200,000 clones listed, 84% were seen once. The sequenced material came from PBMCs or T cells enriched from blood (not recorded which). The receptors stem from a man in his fifties or sixties who had recovered from COVID-19.

This chain links TRBV14 with TRBJ1-3; D is ambiguous. The CDR3 extends over 15 amino acids. Trimming pared 1 base from V and 4 bases from J, leaving 11 bases between. Germline CDR1 and CDR2: SGHDN and FVKESK. In DNA form, the CDR3 reads TGTGCCAGCAGCCAAGTGGGAGCAAAAGGAAACACCATATATTTT. Its translation is CASSQVGAKGNTIYF.

This sequence joins TRBV13 and TRBJ2-5, with 9 bases identical to TRBD2. The CDR3 is 17 residues long. Germline CDR1 PRHDT, CDR2 FYEKMQ (reference sequence). With 1 base clipped from V and 0 bases from J, the junction kept 6 bases outside the gene matches. CDR3 amino acids: CASSLEAGGGYQETQYF. The CDR3 DNA follows: TGTGCCAGCAGCTTAGAAGCGGGGGGCGGGTACCAAGAGACCCAGTACTTC.

In the case of this clone: Different DNA sequences within this sample yield the same CDR3. The chain combines TRBV10-3 with TRBJ1-1; 8 bases are shared with TRBD1. The V gene end was trimmed by 4 bases and the J gene end by 0 bases; junction bases not matched to a gene: 1. CDR1 is ENHRY, CDR2 SYGVKD, per germline. The CDR3 sequence is 14 residues long. The CDR3 DNA follows: TGTGCCATCAGTGGACAGGGGCTGAACACTGAAGCTTTCTTT. It is translated as CAISGQGLNTEAFF.

This rearrangement joins TRBV27 to TRBJ2-1; D is unresolved. The length of the CDR3 is 16 residues. Germline assignment: CDR1 MNHEY and CDR2 SMNVEV (reference sequence). V lost 2 bases and J 12 bases, leaving 23 bases between the germline ends. The CDR3 loop is CASSLVRLPPIIGQFF. Written as DNA, the CDR3 is TGTGCCAGCAGTTTAGTTAGACTCCCACCCATAATCGGGCAGTTCTTC.

This chain connects TRBV18 to TRBJ1-2; 7 bases match TRBD1. Germline-derived CDR1 and CDR2 are KGHSH and LQKENI. The CDR3 is made up of 13 amino acids. The V gene end was trimmed by 4 bases and the J gene end by 14 bases; junction bases not matched to a gene: 13. CDR3 coding DNA: TGTGCCAGCTCACGGACGGGACAGCCCCAACTGACCTTC. It yields the protein CASSRTGQPQLTF.

The chain uses TRBV24-1 and TRBJ1-5, with D perhaps matching TRBD1 (6 bases). Germline CDR1 is KGHDR and CDR2 is SFDVKD. This CDR3 comprises 14 residues. The ends were cut back, 4 bases at V and 5 bases at J, with 11 bases in the middle. The CDR3 reads CATSEGTTYQPQHF. The CDR3 nucleotides are TGTGCCACCAGTGAGGGGACAACATATCAGCCCCAGCATTTT.

V gene TRBV6-5 combines with J gene TRBJ1-1; D possibly corresponds to TRBD1 (6 bases). Germline loops: CDR1 MNHEY, CDR2 SVGAGI. The CDR3 totals 14 residues. Trimming pared 6 bases from V and 1 base from J, leaving 12 bases between. For the CDR3, the DNA is TGTGCCAGCAGGAAGAGGGGGGGGAACACTGAAGCTTTCTTT. As protein: CASRKRGGNTEAFF.

The chain couples TRBV5-1 to TRBJ1-4; D ambiguous. V was cut by 0 bases and J by 2 bases, with 8 bases left in between. CDR1 is SGHRS, CDR2 YFSETQ, per germline. The length of the CDR3 is 15 residues. CDR3: CASSLVAATNEKLFF. The CDR3 coding sequence is TGCGCCAGCAGCTTGGTAGCAGCGACTAATGAAAAACTGTTTTTT.

This clone has just one count. This chain links TRBV5-4 with TRBJ2-3, with 14 bases fitting TRBD2. Germline CDR1 SGHNT, CDR2 YYREEE (reference sequence). The CDR3 is 15 amino acids. V was pared by 4 bases and J by 7 bases, with 5 bases of the junction left unmatched. In DNA, the CDR3 is TGTGCCAGCAGCCCGGGACTAGCGGGGGCCCATACGCAGTATTTT. This translates into CASSPGLAGAHTQYF. Using reference TRBV5-4 and TRBJ2-3 for the parts outside the CDR3, the full variable domain is ETGVTQSPTHLIKTRGQQVTLRCSSQSGHNTVSWYQQALGQGPQFIFQYYREEENGRGNFPPRFSGLQFPNYSSELNVNALELDDSALYLCASSPGLAGAHTQYFGPGTRLTVL.

The V call is TRBV19, the J call TRBJ1-1; D remains unclear. CDR1 and CDR2 (germline): LNHDA, SQIVND (reference sequence). With 6 bases removed from V and 0 bases from J, the gap between germline ends came to 17 bases. This CDR3 contains 16 residues. The CDR3 bases are TGTGCCAGTAGGTTATCCTTAAACACGATGAACACTGAAGCTTTCTTT. It encodes CASRLSLNTMNTEAFF. Filled out from reference TRBV19 and TRBJ1-1, the complete variable domain reads DGGITQSPKYLFRKEGQNVTLSCEQNLNHDAMYWYRQDPGQGLRLIYYSQIVNDFQKGDIAEGYSVSREKKESFPLTVTSAQKNPTAFYLCASRLSLNTMNTEAFFGQGTRLTVV.

As concerns this clone: The same CDR3 also results from other DNA sequences found in this sample. The V gene is TRBV10-3, the J gene TRBJ1-1, with D possibly TRBD1 on 6 matching bases. The V end lost 6 bases, the J end lost 1 base, and 15 bases lay between the germline ends. The CDR3 runs to 15 residues. The germline CDR1 and CDR2 sequences are ENHRY and SYGVKD. The CDR3 DNA is TGTGCCATCAGCGAGAGCGGGGGCCCGAACACTGAAGCTTTCTTT. Protein product: CAISESGGPNTEAFF.

The chain carries TRBV12-5 and TRBJ2-5, with TRBD1 as a possible D gene (6 bases). This CDR3 has 15 residues. Trimming removed 2 bases from V and 5 bases from J, with 15 bases in between. CDR1 and CDR2 (germline): LGHNT, FRNRAP. CDR3 protein: CASGLPPGDGETQYF. The CDR3 DNA follows: TGTGCTAGTGGTTTGCCACCAGGGGACGGGGAGACCCAGTACTTC.

This clone was seen a single time. V usage is TRBV6-5 and J usage is TRBJ1-4; TRBD1 might be the D (5 bases). This CDR3 spans 15 amino acids. The germline V gene has CDR1 MNHEY and CDR2 SVGAGI. Deletions cut 6 bases from V and 0 bases from J, with 11 bases between. This chain's CDR3 is CASSDRGSTNEKLFF. The CDR3 DNA sequence: TGTGCCAGCAGCGACAGAGGATCAACTAATGAAAAACTGTTTTTT.

In this sample, this clone turned up once. V is TRBV7-6 and J is TRBJ2-5, with 7 bases aligning to TRBD1. This CDR3 contains 14 residues. Germline assignment: CDR1 SGHVS and CDR2 FNYEAQ. The J segment lost 5 bases and the V segment lost 5 bases, leaving 8 bases of the junction unmatched. Written as DNA, the CDR3 is TGTGCCAGCAGCCCGAGGGGGCTTGGGGAGACCCAGTACTTC. It codes for CASSPRGLGETQYF.